The 21 T cell receptor beta chains presented below share a single source sample, sequenced in a study of T cell changes during pregnancy in multiple sclerosis (dated by TCRdb to the late 2010s). The protocol used for the library was the immunoSEQ multiplex PCR assay. TCRdb re-hosts the immuneACCESS table, in-frame sequences only. Its copies lack some clones; in the studies checked, an unresolved V gene accounts for under half of them, and the cause for the rest is not known. The sample contains 74,000 or so clones, approximately 94% of them found a single time. The ten biggest clones cover roughly 0.22% of the sample. This specimen was CD4+ T cells from peripheral blood mononuclear cells, taken before pregnancy. These receptors were obtained from a female donor with multiple sclerosis, enrolled in a pregnancy study.

This chain connects TRBV29-1 to TRBJ2-7; TRBD1 matches 7 bases. CDR1 is SQVTM, CDR2 ANQGSEA, per germline. CDR3 length: 12 amino acids. The ends lost 5 bases at V and 3 bases at J; junction bases unmatched: 4. CDR3 sequence: CSVFDRVYEQYF. The CDR3 bases are TGCAGCGTTTTCGACAGGGTCTACGAGCAGTACTTC.

The chain employs TRBV18 and TRBJ1-1; weak D call: TRBD1 (5 bases). With 6 bases removed from V and 5 bases from J, the gap between germline ends came to 16 bases. Germline CDR1 reads KGHSH; CDR2 reads LQKENI. This CDR3 is 14 amino acids long. Here the CDR3 reads CASSVGGENTEAFF. As DNA, the CDR3 is TGTGCCAGCTCCGTGGGAGGGGAAAATACTGAAGCTTTCTTT.

Only one count was recorded for this clone. This sequence joins TRBV4-2 and TRBJ1-2, with a possible D match to TRBD1 (5 bases). The CDR3 loop spans 15 amino acids. Between the trimmed V and J ends, which lost 1 base and 4 bases, there was a span of 13 bases. Germline lookup yields CDR1 LGHNA and CDR2 YNFKEQ. The CDR3 nucleotides read TGTGCCAGCAGCCAAGTCGCGGGGCAGGGCTATGGCTACACCTTC. Protein product: CASSQVAGQGYGYTF.

The chain has TRBV6-6 and TRBJ2-7; TRBD2 is a possible D gene (5 bases). Per the germline V gene, CDR1 is MNHNY and CDR2 is SVGAGI (reference sequence). The length of the CDR3 is 15 residues. V lost 4 bases, J lost 3 bases, and 16 bases lay in between. The CDR3 DNA follows: TGTGCCAGCAGTTCGCCGACCTTAGCGAGCTACGAGCAGTACTTC. Protein product: CASSSPTLASYEQYF.

The V and J genes are TRBV9 and TRBJ1-1; a weak D match, TRBD1 (5 bases). The V and J ends lost 0 bases and 4 bases respectively, with 13 bases between them. The length of the CDR3 is 15 residues. Germline-derived CDR1 and CDR2 are SGDLS and YYNGEE. The CDR3 region has the DNA TGTGCCAGCAGCGTAGGGGAGGGGTTCATCACTGAAGCTTTCTTT. This encodes CASSVGEGFITEAFF.

This clone was seen a handful of times. The V gene is TRBV6-1, the J gene TRBJ2-5, with TRBD1 as a possible D gene (6 bases). CDR1 and CDR2 from the germline V gene are MNHNS and SASEGT. The CDR3 has 14 amino acids. Deletions cut 6 bases from V and 5 bases from J, with 16 bases between. The CDR3 bases are TGTGCCAGCAGGAGGGGGACGTCGGGGGAGACCCAGTACTTC. Protein sequence: CASRRGTSGETQYF.

This sequence joins TRBV20-1 and TRBJ1-1; a weak D match, TRBD1 (5 bases). Germline-derived CDR1 and CDR2 are DFQATT and SNEGSKA (reference sequence). This CDR3 is 11 amino acids long. DNA of the CDR3: TGCAGACTACAGGTGAACACTGAAGCTTTCTTT. Translated: CRLQVNTEAFF.

The genes are TRBV7-9 and TRBJ2-1; 8 positions agree with TRBD2. Per germline, CDR1 SEHNR and CDR2 FQNEAQ (reference sequence). V lost 6 bases to trimming and J lost 5 bases; unmatched junction nucleotides: 9. The CDR3 extends over 15 amino acids. CDR3 sequence: CASSPAGVLDNEQFF. The CDR3 DNA follows: TGTGCCAGCAGTCCAGCGGGAGTCCTGGACAATGAGCAGTTCTTC.

The gene calls are TRBV27 and TRBJ1-1; D might be TRBD1 (5 bases). V lost 2 bases, J lost 8 bases, and 15 bases lay in between. The CDR3 length is 14 residues. Germline V gene lookup returns CDR1 MNHEY and CDR2 SMNVEV (reference sequence). This CDR3 reads CASSLVAGPPEAFF. The CDR3 DNA reads as TGTGCCAGCAGTTTAGTGGCAGGGCCGCCCGAAGCTTTCTTT.

This clone was seen a handful of times. This chain links TRBV7-3 with TRBJ1-2; D is unclear. The V end was cut by 0 bases, the J end by 13 bases, with 15 bases between. CDR1 is SGHTA and CDR2 is FQGTGA in the germline V gene. The CDR3 length is 13 residues. The DNA of the CDR3 is TGTGCCAGCAGCTTAACGGCACTAGGACCTGGCACCTTC. Its translation is CASSLTALGPGTF.

CDR3 protein: CASSEGRDSYSNQPQHF. The CDR3 region has the DNA TGTGCCAGCAGTGAAGGTAGGGACAGCTATAGCAATCAGCCCCAGCATTTT. The chain is built from TRBV25-1 and TRBJ1-5; 7 bases match TRBD1. The CDR3 has 17 amino acids. Germline V gene data show CDR1 as MGHDK and CDR2 as SYGVNS. Unmatched junction bases numbered 7, after V lost 2 bases and J lost 0 bases. Together with reference TRBV25-1 and TRBJ1-5, the CDR3 gives the full variable domain: EADIYQTPRYLVIGTGKKITLECSQTMGHDKMYWYQQDPGMELHLIHYSYGVNSTEKGDLSSESTVSRIRTEHFPLTLESARPSHTSQYLCASSEGRDSYSNQPQHFGDGTRLSIL.

V usage is TRBV5-1 and J usage is TRBJ1-1; a possible D gene is TRBD1 (6 bases). The CDR3 extends over 14 amino acids. V lost 7 bases, J lost 2 bases, and 15 bases lay in between. Germline V gene data show CDR1 as SGHRS and CDR2 as YFSETQ. CDR3 sequence: CASQSRTENTEAFF. The CDR3 coding sequence is TGCGCCAGCCAATCTCGGACAGAAAACACTGAAGCTTTCTTT.

This chain uses TRBV5-1 with TRBJ2-5; TRBD1 matches at 8 bases. CDR3 length: 15 residues. Germline V gene data show CDR1 as SGHRS and CDR2 as YFSETQ. The V segment lost 0 bases and the J segment 3 bases; nucleotides outside the gene matches: 4. The CDR3, as DNA: TGCGCCAGCAGCTTGGACAGGGGGGATGAAGAGACCCAGTACTTC. Protein product: CASSLDRGDEETQYF.

This chain uses TRBV5-1 with TRBJ2-1, with D possibly TRBD2 on 6 matching bases. Trimming cost V 0 bases and J 5 bases, with 12 bases left between them. The CDR3 is 15 residues long. CDR1 and CDR2 (germline): SGHRS, YFSETQ. CDR3 sequence reads: CASSLGRGTHNEQFF. The CDR3 DNA sequence: TGCGCCAGCAGCTTGGGTCGCGGGACCCACAATGAGCAGTTCTTC.

In this sample, this clone turned up once. The chain links TRBV7-9 to TRBJ2-7; D not certain. The germline gives CDR1 SEHNR, CDR2 FQNEAQ (reference sequence). V was clipped by 5 bases and J by 5 bases, with 13 bases between them. CDR3 length: 13 residues. The CDR3 loop is CASSGDQLDEQYF. The CDR3 DNA is TGTGCCAGCAGCGGAGACCAACTCGACGAGCAGTACTTC.

This rearrangement joins TRBV15 to TRBJ1-1; 7 bases are shared with TRBD1. Trimming at V came to 0 bases and at J to 7 bases, leaving 2 bases not matched to a gene. CDR1 and CDR2 from the germline V gene are LNHNV and YYDKDF (reference sequence). The CDR3 is 13 residues long. The CDR3 region has the DNA TGTGCCACCAGCAGAGATTGGACAGGTGAAGCTTTCTTT. It yields the protein CATSRDWTGEAFF.

The gene calls are TRBV11-2 and TRBJ2-7; a possible D gene is TRBD2 (5 bases). Deletions cut 5 bases from V and 1 base from J, with 15 bases between. CDR3 length equals 15 residues. CDR1 is SGHAT, CDR2 FQNNGV, per germline. CDR3 in DNA: TGTGCCAGCAGCCGAGGCCCGGGGATATCCTACGAGCAGTACTTC. Translation: CASSRGPGISYEQYF.

The chain carries TRBV2 and TRBJ1-4; 7 bases align to TRBD1. Germline-derived CDR1 and CDR2 are SNHLY and FYNNEI. There are 15 residues in the CDR3. Trimming took 4 bases from V and 5 from J; bases not matched to a gene: 7. The CDR3 DNA sequence: TGTGCCAGCAGTGCCCGACAGGGAGCAAATGAAAAACTGTTTTTT. Protein sequence: CASSARQGANEKLFF.

V usage is TRBV7-9 and J usage is TRBJ1-2; no clear D. The CDR3 runs to 13 residues. V was cut by 3 bases and J by 0 bases, with 5 bases left in between. Germline CDR1 and CDR2: SEHNR and FQNEAQ (reference sequence). CDR3: CASSFTANYGYTF. Written as DNA, the CDR3 is TGTGCCAGCAGCTTTACAGCTAACTATGGCTACACCTTC.

This clone has just a few counts. This sequence joins TRBV9 and TRBJ1-6; tentative D call: TRBD1 (5 bases). The CDR3 sequence is 14 residues long. Trimming removed 0 bases at V and 13 bases at J, with 14 bases between. CDR1 and CDR2 from the germline V gene are SGDLS and YYNGEE. The CDR3: CASSVGDSRVPLHF. CDR3 nucleotides: TGTGCCAGCAGCGTAGGAGACAGCAGAGTTCCCCTCCACTTT.

V usage is TRBV5-1 and J usage is TRBJ2-7; possibly TRBD1 for D (6 bases). Deletions cut 4 bases from V and 3 bases from J, with 11 bases between. The CDR3 runs to 13 residues. The germline gives CDR1 SGHRS, CDR2 YFSETQ. CDR3 DNA: TGCGCCAGCAGCGAACAGGGTAACTACGAGCAGTACTTC. This gives the protein CASSEQGNYEQYF. Looking up the rest from reference TRBV5-1 and TRBJ2-7 gives the full variable domain: KAGVTQTPRYLIKTRGQQVTLSCSPISGHRSVSWYQQTPGQGLQFLFEYFSETQRNKGNFPGRFSGRQFSNSRSEMNVSTLELGDSALYLCASSEQGNYEQYFGPGTRLTVT.